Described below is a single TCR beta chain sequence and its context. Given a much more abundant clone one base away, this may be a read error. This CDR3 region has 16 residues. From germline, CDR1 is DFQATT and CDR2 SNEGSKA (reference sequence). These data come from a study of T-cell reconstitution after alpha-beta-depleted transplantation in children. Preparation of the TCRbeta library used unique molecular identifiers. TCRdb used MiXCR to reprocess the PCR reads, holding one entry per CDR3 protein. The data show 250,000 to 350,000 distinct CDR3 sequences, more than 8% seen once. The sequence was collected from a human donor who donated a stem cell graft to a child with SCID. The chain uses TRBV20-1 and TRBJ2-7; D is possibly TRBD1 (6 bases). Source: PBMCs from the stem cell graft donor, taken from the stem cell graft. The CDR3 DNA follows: TGCAATGCTAGGGGAGCAACAGGGAAGGCCCCCTACGAGCAGTACTTC. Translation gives CNARGATGKAPYEQYF.